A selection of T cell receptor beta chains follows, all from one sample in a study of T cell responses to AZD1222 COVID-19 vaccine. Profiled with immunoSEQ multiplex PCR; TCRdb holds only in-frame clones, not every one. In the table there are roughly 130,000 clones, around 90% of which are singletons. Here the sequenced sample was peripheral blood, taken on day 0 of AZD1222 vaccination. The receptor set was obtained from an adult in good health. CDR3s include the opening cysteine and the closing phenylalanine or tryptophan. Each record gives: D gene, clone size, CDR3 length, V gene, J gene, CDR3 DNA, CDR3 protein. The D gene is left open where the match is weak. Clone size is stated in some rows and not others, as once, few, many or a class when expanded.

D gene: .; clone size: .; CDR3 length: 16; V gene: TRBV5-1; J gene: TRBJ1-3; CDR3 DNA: TGCGCCAGCAGCTTGGAGGGCGGAAGCTCTGGAAACACCATATATTTT; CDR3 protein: CASSLEGGSSGNTIYF
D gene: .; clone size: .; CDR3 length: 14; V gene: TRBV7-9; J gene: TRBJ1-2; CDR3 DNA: TGTGCCAGCAGCTTAGCGCAAGGAGACTATGGCTACACCTTC; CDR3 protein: CASSLAQGDYGYTF
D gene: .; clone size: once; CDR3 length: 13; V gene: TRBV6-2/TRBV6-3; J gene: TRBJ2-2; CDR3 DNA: TGTGCCAGCAGTTGGGTGGTAACCGGGGAGCTGTTTTTT; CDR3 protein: CASSWVVTGELFF
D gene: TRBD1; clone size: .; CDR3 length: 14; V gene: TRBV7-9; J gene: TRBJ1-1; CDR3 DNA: TGTGCCAGCAGCTTTCAGGGGGGCGGCACTGAAGCTTTCTTT; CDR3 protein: CASSFQGGGTEAFF
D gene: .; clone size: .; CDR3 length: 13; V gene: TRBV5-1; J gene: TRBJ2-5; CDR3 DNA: TGCGCCAGCAGCTTGAGACAGCAAGAGACCCAGTACTTC; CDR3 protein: CASSLRQQETQYF
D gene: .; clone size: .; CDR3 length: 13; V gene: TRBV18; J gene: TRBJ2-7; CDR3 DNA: TGTGCCAGCTCCCCCTCGGAGGTCAGAGAGCAGTACTTC; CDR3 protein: CASSPSEVREQYF
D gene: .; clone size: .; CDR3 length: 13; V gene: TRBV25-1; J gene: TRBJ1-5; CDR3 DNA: TGTGCCAGCAACTCCGGGGAGTATCAGCCCCAGCATTTT; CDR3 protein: CASNSGEYQPQHF
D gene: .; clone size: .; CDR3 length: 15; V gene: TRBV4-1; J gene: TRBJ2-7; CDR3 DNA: TGCGCCACCGGACAGTCACATTCGAGCTCCTACGAGCAGTACTTC; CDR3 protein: CATGQSHSSSYEQYF
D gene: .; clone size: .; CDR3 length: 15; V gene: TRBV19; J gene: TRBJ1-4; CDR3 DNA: TGTGCCAGTAGTAGAGCAAGGGCAACTAATGAAAAACTGTTTTTT; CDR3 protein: CASSRARATNEKLFF
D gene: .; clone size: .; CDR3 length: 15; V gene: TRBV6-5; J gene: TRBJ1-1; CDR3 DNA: TGTGCCAGCAGTTACTCGTCACCAGGGAAGACTGAAGCTTTCTTT; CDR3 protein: CASSYSSPGKTEAFF
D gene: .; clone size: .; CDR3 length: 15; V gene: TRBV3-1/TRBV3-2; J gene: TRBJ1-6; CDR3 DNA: TGTGCCAGCAGCCAAGGACATTCCTCTAATTCACCCCTCCACTTT; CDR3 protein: CASSQGHSSNSPLHF
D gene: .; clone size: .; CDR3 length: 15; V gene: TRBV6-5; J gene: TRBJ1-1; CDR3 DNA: TGTGCCAGCAGTAGAGGTGGGGGAGATTCCCTTGAAGCTTTCTTT; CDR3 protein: CASSRGGGDSLEAFF
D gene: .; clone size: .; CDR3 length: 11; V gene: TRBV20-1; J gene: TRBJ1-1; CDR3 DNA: TGCAGCTCACTGGCGAACACTGAAGCTTTCTTT; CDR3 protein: CSSLANTEAFF
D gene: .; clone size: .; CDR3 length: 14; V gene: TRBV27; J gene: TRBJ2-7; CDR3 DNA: TGTGCCAGCAGTTTAGTCCTTCCGGGACCCCGCCAGTACTTC; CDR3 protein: CASSLVLPGPRQYF
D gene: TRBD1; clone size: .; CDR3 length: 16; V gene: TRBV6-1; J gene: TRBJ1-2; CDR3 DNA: TGTGCCAGCAGTGAAGCTGGGACAGACCCACTCTATGGCTACACCTTC; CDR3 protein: CASSEAGTDPLYGYTF
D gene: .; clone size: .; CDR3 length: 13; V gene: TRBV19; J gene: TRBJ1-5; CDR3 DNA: TGTGCCAGTAGTATGGCAGTTATTCAGCCCCAGCATTTT; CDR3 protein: CASSMAVIQPQHF
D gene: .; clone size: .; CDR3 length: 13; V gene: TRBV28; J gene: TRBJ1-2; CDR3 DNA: TGTGCCAGCAGTTTAGGTACAAACTATGGCTACACCTTC; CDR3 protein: CASSLGTNYGYTF
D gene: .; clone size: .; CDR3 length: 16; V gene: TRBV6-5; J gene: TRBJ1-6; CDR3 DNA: TGTGCCAGCAGTTACTCGACGACAGGCGGAGGTTCACCCCTCCACTTT; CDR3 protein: CASSYSTTGGGSPLHF
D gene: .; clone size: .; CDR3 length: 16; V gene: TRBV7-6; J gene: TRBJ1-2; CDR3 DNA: TGTGCCAGCAGCTCCAGTGGGGGGGAGTTAGGCTATGGCTACACCTTC; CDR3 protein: CASSSSGGELGYGYTF
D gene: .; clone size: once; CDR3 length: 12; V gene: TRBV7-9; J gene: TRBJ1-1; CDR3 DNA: TGTGCCAGCAGCTTAGAAAACACTGAAGCTTTCTTT; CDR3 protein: CASSLENTEAFF
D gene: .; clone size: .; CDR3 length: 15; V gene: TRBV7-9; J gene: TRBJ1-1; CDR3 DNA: TGTGCCAGCACCCCACAAGTCTCCACTTCCACTGAAGCTTTCTTT; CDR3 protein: CASTPQVSTSTEAFF
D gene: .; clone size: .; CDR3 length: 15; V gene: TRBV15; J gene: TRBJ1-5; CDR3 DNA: TGTGCCACCAGCAGAGATCCGGGGACGGGTCAGCCCCAGCATTTT; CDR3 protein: CATSRDPGTGQPQHF
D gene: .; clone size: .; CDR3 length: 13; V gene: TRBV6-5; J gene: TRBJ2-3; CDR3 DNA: TGTGCCAGCAGTCCCCTTTTCACAGATACGCAGTATTTT; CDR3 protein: CASSPLFTDTQYF
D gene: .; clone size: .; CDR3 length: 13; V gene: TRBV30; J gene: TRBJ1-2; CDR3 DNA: TGTGCCTGGAGTGTATCATATAACTATGGCTACACCTTC; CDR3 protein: CAWSVSYNYGYTF
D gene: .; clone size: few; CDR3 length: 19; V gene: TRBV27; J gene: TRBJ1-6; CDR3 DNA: TGTGCCAGCAGTTTATTTATACCGCCGGGCCCCGGTCGGGGTTCACCCCTCCACTTT; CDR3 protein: CASSLFIPPGPGRGSPLHF
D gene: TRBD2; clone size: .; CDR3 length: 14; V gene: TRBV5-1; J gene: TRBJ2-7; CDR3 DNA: TGCGCCAGCAGCTTGCGCCGGGGGGGCCGCGAGCAGTACTTC; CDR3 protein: CASSLRRGGREQYF
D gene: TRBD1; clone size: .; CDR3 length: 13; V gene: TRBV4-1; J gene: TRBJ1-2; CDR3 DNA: TGCGCCAGCAGCCAAGAGACAGGGATAGGCTACACCTTC; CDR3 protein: CASSQETGIGYTF
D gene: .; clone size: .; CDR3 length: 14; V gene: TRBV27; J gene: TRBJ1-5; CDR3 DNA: TGTGCCAGCAGTTCCCGTAATAGCAATCAGCCCCAGCATTTT; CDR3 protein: CASSSRNSNQPQHF
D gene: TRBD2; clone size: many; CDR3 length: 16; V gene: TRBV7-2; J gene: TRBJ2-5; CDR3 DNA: TGTGCCAGCAGCTCCACTAGCGGGGGGGCCGGAGAGACCCAGTACTTC; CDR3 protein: CASSSTSGGAGETQYF
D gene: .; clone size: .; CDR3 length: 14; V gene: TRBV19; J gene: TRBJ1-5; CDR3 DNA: TGTGCCAGTAGTAATCCGGGACTCGCTAGGCCCCAGCATTTT; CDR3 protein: CASSNPGLARPQHF
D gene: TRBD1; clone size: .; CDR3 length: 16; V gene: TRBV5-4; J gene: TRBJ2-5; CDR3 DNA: TGTGCCAGCAGCCACCGGACAGGGGCTAACCAAGAGACCCAGTACTTC; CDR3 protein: CASSHRTGANQETQYF
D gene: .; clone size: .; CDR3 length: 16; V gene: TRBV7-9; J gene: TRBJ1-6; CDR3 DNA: TGTGCCAGCAGCTTAGCGAGGAGCTCCTATAATTCACCCCTCCACTTT; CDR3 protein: CASSLARSSYNSPLHF
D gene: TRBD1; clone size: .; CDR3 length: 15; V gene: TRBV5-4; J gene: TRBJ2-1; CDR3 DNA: TGTGCCAGCAGCCCGACAGGGGAGAACTACAATGAGCAGTTCTTC; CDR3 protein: CASSPTGENYNEQFF
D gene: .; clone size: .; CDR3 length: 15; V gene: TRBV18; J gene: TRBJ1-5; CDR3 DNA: TGTGCCAGCTCACCGACAGGCCATAGCAATCAGCCCCAGCATTTT; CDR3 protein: CASSPTGHSNQPQHF
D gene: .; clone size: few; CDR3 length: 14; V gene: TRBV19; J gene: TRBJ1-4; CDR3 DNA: TGTGCCAGTAGTATATCCCCGAGGGGGGAAAAACTGTTTTTT; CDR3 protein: CASSISPRGEKLFF
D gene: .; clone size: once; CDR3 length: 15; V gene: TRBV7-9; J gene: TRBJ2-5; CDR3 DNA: TGTGCCAGCAGCTTCTCAGGGGGGGCCCCAGAGACCCAGTACTTC; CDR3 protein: CASSFSGGAPETQYF
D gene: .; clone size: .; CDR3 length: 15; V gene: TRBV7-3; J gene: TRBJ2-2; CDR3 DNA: TGTGCCAGCAGCCGCCTGGCGGGGGCCGCCGGGGAGCTGTTTTTT; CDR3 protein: CASSRLAGAAGELFF
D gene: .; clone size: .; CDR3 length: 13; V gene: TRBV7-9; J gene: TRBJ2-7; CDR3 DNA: TGTGCCAGCAGCTTAGACACTTCCTACGAGCAGTACTTC; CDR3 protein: CASSLDTSYEQYF
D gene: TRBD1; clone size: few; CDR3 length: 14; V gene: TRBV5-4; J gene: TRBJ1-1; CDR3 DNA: TGTGCCAGCAGCTTGGGAACAGGGGGCACTGAAGCTTTCTTT; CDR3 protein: CASSLGTGGTEAFF
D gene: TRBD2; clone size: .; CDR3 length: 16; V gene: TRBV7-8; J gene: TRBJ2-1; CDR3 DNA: TGTGCCAGCAGCTTAAGGCGGGGGGGCTCCTACAATGAGCAGTTCTTC; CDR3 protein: CASSLRRGGSYNEQFF
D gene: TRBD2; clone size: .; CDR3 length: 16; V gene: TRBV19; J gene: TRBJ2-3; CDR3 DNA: TGTGCCAGTAGTAGGACTAGCGGGGGACGCACAGATACGCAGTATTTT; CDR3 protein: CASSRTSGGRTDTQYF
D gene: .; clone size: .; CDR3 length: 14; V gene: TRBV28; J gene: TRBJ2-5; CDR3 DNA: TGTGCCAGCAGTCAAGGCAGGGGAAGGGAGACCCAGTACTTC; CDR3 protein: CASSQGRGRETQYF
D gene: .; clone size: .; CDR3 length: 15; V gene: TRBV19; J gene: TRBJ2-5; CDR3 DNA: TGTGCCAGTAGTGATCAGACCCTGCGACAAGAGACCCAGTACTTC; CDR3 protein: CASSDQTLRQETQYF
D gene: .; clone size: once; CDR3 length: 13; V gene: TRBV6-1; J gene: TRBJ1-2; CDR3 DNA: TGTGCCAGCAGTGAATGGGATAAGGGTGGCTACACCTTC; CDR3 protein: CASSEWDKGGYTF
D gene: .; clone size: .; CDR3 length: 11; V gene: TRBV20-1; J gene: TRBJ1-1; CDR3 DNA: TGCAGTAGCCCGGGGACGACTGAAGCTTTCTTT; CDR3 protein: CSSPGTTEAFF
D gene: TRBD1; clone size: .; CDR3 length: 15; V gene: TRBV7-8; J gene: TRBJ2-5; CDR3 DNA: TGTGCCAGCAGCTTAGGGACAGGGAGGTTGGAGACCCAGTACTTC; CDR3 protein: CASSLGTGRLETQYF
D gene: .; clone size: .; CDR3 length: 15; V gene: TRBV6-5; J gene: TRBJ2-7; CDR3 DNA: TGTGCCTCCGGGGGGCCCGTGGTGAATGCCTACGAGCAGTACTTC; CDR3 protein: CASGGPVVNAYEQYF
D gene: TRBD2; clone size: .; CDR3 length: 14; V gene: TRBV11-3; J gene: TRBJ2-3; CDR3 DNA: TGTGCCAGCGGCGCGGGGGGCCAGGCAGATACGCAGTATTTT; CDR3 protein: CASGAGGQADTQYF
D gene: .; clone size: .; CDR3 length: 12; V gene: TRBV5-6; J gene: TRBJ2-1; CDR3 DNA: TGTGCCAGCAGCCCTTTATACAATGAGCAGTTCTTC; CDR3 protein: CASSPLYNEQFF
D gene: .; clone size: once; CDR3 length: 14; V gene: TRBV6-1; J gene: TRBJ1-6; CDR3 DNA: TGTGCCAGCACGGGGAGTAACAATAATTCACCCCTCCACTTT; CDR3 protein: CASTGSNNNSPLHF
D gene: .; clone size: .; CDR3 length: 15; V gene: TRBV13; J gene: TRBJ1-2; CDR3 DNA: TGTGCCAGCAGCTTAGGTCACAGGGCTTTAAGGGGCTACACCTTC; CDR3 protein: CASSLGHRALRGYTF
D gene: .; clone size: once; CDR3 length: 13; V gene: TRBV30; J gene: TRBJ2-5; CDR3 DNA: TGTGCCTGGAGTCCATTTGGGGGGGAGACCCAGTACTTC; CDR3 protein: CAWSPFGGETQYF
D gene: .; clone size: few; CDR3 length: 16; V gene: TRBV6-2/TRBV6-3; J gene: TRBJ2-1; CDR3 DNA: TGTGCCAGCAGTTCTGACAGGGAGGCATCCAACAATGAGCAGTTCTTC; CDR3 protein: CASSSDREASNNEQFF
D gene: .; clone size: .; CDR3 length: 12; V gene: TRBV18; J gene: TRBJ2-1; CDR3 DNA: TGTGCCAGCTCACTGGGGCGGAATGAGCAGTTCTTC; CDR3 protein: CASSLGRNEQFF
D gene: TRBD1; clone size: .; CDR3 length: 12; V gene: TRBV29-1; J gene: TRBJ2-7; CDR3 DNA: TGCAGCGTGGGACAGGGTGGGTACGAGCAGTACTTC; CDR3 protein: CSVGQGGYEQYF
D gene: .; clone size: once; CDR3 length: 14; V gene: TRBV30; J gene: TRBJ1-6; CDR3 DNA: TGTGCCTTCCCCCGTGAAGGTGCACATTCACCCCTCCACTTT; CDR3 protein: CAFPREGAHSPLHF